These 22 T cell receptor beta chains were sequenced from one sample in a study of blood T cell repertoires in COVID-19. Sequencing used immunoSEQ multiplex PCR; TCRdb keeps in-frame clones, though not all of them. Here the sample spans 250,000 to 400,000 clones, roughly 88% being singletons. The specimen was peripheral blood. The receptor source for this set is a woman aged 30 to 39 with COVID-19, enrolled during active disease.

This chain uses TRBV11-2 with TRBJ1-1, with 8 positions matching TRBD1. CDR3 length: 15 amino acids. Unmatched junction bases numbered 4, after V lost 3 bases and J lost 1 base. From germline, CDR1 is SGHAT and CDR2 FQNNGV. The CDR3: CASSFAGTGNTEAFF. The CDR3 DNA follows: TGTGCCAGCAGCTTCGCCGGGACAGGGAACACTGAAGCTTTCTTT.

CDR3 coding DNA: TGTGCCATCGACCCTGGGACTAGCGGGAGTGATGAGCAGTTCTTC. Amino acids: CAIDPGTSGSDEQFF. This chain joins TRBV10-3 and TRBJ2-1, with 14 bases identical to TRBD2. Germline V gene sequence: CDR1 ENHRY, CDR2 SYGVKD. The CDR3 is 15 amino acids. With V trimmed by 8 bases and J by 8 bases, 8 bases remained unmatched.

CDR3 loop: CASSYSIQKLTDTQYF. The CDR3 DNA reads TGTGCCAGCAGTTACTCGATACAGAAACTCACAGATACGCAGTATTTT. The genes are TRBV6-6 and TRBJ2-3; D is undetermined. V lost 0 bases and J lost 2, with 12 bases in between. The length of the CDR3 is 16 residues. Germline V gives CDR1 MNHNY, CDR2 SVGAGI (reference sequence).

CDR3 loop: CASSLFGTGGTEAFF. The DNA for the CDR3 is TGTGCCAGCAGCTTATTCGGGACAGGGGGCACTGAAGCTTTCTTT. The J gene is TRBJ1-1, the V gene TRBV11-2, with 11 bases identical to TRBD1. Per germline, CDR1 SGHAT and CDR2 FQNNGV. The CDR3 totals 15 residues. Trimming cost V 2 bases and J 4 bases; bases outside gene matches: 3.

CDR3 coding DNA: TGTGCCAGTAGTATAGACGCGGAAGAGACCCAGTACTTC. This translates into CASSIDAEETQYF. V and J are TRBV19 and TRBJ2-5, with unresolved D. The CDR3 totals 13 residues. V lost 0 bases to trimming and J lost 3 bases, with 5 bases between them. Germline loops: CDR1 LNHDA, CDR2 SQIVND (reference sequence).

The chain joins TRBV6-2 or TRBV6-3 to TRBJ2-3; the match to TRBD2 covers 14 bases. V was pared by 7 bases and J by 9 bases, with 6 bases of the junction left unmatched. Germline CDR1 reads MNHEY; CDR2 reads SVGEGT. The CDR3 is 14 amino acids. CDR3 sequence reads: CASTPTSGRVTQYF. DNA for the CDR3: TGTGCCAGCACCCCGACTAGCGGGAGGGTAACGCAGTATTTT.

J is TRBJ2-5 and V is TRBV6-4; 9 bases map to TRBD2. The J segment lost 4 bases and the V segment lost 4 bases, leaving 10 bases of the junction unmatched. Per germline, CDR1 MRHNA and CDR2 SNTAGT. This CDR3 is 16 amino acids long. CDR3 amino acids: CASSGLAGFRGETQYF. For the CDR3, the DNA is TGTGCCAGCAGTGGTCTAGCGGGATTCAGGGGAGAGACCCAGTACTTC.

Only one count was recorded for this clone. The genes are TRBV30 and TRBJ2-7; 16 nucleotides align to TRBD2. With 4 bases clipped from V and 5 bases from J, the junction kept 8 bases outside the gene matches. The CDR3 totals 16 residues. In germline, CDR1 is GTSNPN, CDR2 SVGIG (reference sequence). CDR3 in DNA: TGTGCCTGGACACCGGGACTAGCGGGAGGGCCTGACGAGCAGTACTTC. It yields the protein CAWTPGLAGGPDEQYF.

The rearrangement links TRBV29-1 to TRBJ1-1, with 9 bases aligning to TRBD1. Germline CDR1 reads SQVTM; CDR2 reads ANQGSEA. Losses at the gene ends were 6 bases for V and 5 bases for J; bases not matched to a gene: 10. This CDR3 has 14 residues. CDR3 nucleotides: TGCAGCGTCTATACCACAGGGGGCGGGACTGAAGCTTTCTTT. This sequence encodes CSVYTTGGGTEAFF.

This clone was seen more than once but under ten times. The rearrangement joins TRBV4-1 to TRBJ1-1, with D possibly matching TRBD1 (6 bases). The CDR3 totals 15 residues. The V end lost 3 bases, the J end lost 7 bases, and 18 bases lay between the germline ends. Germline CDR1 reads MGHRA; CDR2 reads YSYEKL. The CDR3 sequence is CASSHSRGGMNEAFF. CDR3 nucleotides: TGCGCCAGCAGCCACTCTAGGGGGGGAATGAATGAAGCTTTCTTT.

This rearrangement joins TRBV10-2 to TRBJ1-1; D is possibly TRBD1 (5 bases). V lost 8 bases and J lost 3, with 10 bases in between. Germline CDR1 WSHSY, CDR2 SAAADI. The CDR3 is 12 amino acids. CDR3: CASQDSHTEAFF. In nucleotides, the CDR3 is TGCGCCAGCCAAGACAGCCACACTGAAGCTTTCTTT.

This chain joins TRBV18 and TRBJ1-3, with D possibly matching TRBD1 (5 bases). CDR1 and CDR2 (germline): KGHSH, LQKENI. The CDR3 loop spans 14 amino acids. V lost 2 bases and J lost 2, with 7 bases in between. The CDR3 loop is CASSPGAAGNTIYF. Written as DNA, the CDR3 is TGTGCCAGCTCACCAGGGGCCGCTGGAAACACCATATATTTT.

The gene calls are TRBV29-1 and TRBJ2-3, with TRBD2 identical over 10 bases. From germline, CDR1 is SQVTM and CDR2 ANQGSEA. V was clipped by 4 bases and J by 5 bases; unmatched bases: 9. CDR3 length: 15 amino acids. CDR3 DNA: TGCAGCGTTGTGGGAGCGGGAGGGCCCGTAGATACGCAGTATTTT. Its translation: CSVVGAGGPVDTQYF.

The CDR3 bases are TGTGCCATCAGCCGACTAGAGGGTCATGAGCAGTTCTTC. It codes for CAISRLEGHEQFF. The chain joins TRBV10-3 to TRBJ2-1; possibly TRBD2 for D (6 bases). The CDR3 is 13 amino acids. From germline, CDR1 is ENHRY and CDR2 SYGVKD. With 6 bases removed from V and 8 bases from J, the gap between germline ends came to 14 bases.

The rearrangement joins TRBV30 to TRBJ1-3; 10 bases map to TRBD1. This CDR3 contains 16 residues. CDR1 and CDR2 (germline): GTSNPN, SVGIG (reference sequence). The ends lost 2 bases at V and 4 bases at J; junction bases unmatched: 8. CDR3 coding DNA: TGTGCCTGGAGTCGGACAGGGGGTCAGGCGGGAAACACCATATATTTT. Its protein product is CAWSRTGGQAGNTIYF.

This rearrangement joins TRBV15 to TRBJ1-1, with TRBD1 matching over 10 bases. The CDR3 totals 16 residues. V lost 4 bases to trimming and J lost 2 bases; unmatched junction nucleotides: 7. The germline V gene encodes CDR1 LNHNV and CDR2 YYDKDF (reference sequence). CDR3 nucleotide sequence: TGTGCCACCAGCAAGGGACAGGGGCTGTTCAACACTGAAGCTTTCTTT. This encodes CATSKGQGLFNTEAFF.

J is TRBJ1-1 and V is TRBV28; possibly TRBD1 for D (6 bases). Germline CDR1 is MDHEN and CDR2 is SYDVKM. This CDR3 has 18 residues. The ends were cut back, 0 bases at V and 1 base at J, with 18 bases in the middle. Written as DNA, the CDR3 is TGTGCCAGCAGTTTATGGGATACACCAGGACAGAAGAACACTGAAGCTTTCTTT. Amino acids: CASSLWDTPGQKNTEAFF. The whole variable domain, remainder taken from reference TRBV28 and TRBJ1-1, is DVKVTQSSRYLVKRTGEKVFLECVQDMDHENMFWYRQDPGLGLRLIYFSYDVKMKEKGDIPEGYSVSREKKERFSLILESASTNQTSMYLCASSLWDTPGQKNTEAFFGQGTRLTVV.

This sequence joins TRBV11-2 and TRBJ2-7; 8 nucleotides match TRBD2. Germline values: CDR1 SGHAT, CDR2 FQNNGV. This CDR3 region has 13 residues. The V gene end was trimmed by 5 bases and the J gene end by 6 bases; junction bases not matched to a gene: 6. The chain's CDR3 is CASSLGRAGEQYF. CDR3 sequence (DNA): TGTGCCAGCAGCCTCGGGAGGGCGGGCGAGCAGTACTTC.

The chain joins TRBV6-4 to TRBJ2-1; 14 bases line up with TRBD2. J lost 7 bases, V lost 5 bases, and 16 bases had no gene match. The CDR3 consists of 19 residues. Germline loops: CDR1 MRHNA, CDR2 SNTAGT. The CDR3 sequence is CASSPQGAGTSGRENEQFF. Written as DNA, the CDR3 is TGTGCCAGCAGTCCACAGGGGGCTGGGACTAGCGGGAGAGAAAATGAGCAGTTCTTC.

The chain uses TRBV28 and TRBJ2-7, with 9 bases fitting TRBD2. The CDR3 runs to 15 residues. CDR1 and CDR2 (germline): MDHEN, SYDVKM. V trimming: 3 bases; J trimming: 2 bases; junction bases outside the gene matches: 5. CDR3 amino acids: CASSFTLAGAYEQYF. DNA of the CDR3: TGTGCCAGCAGTTTCACCTTAGCGGGAGCCTACGAGCAGTACTTC.

J is TRBJ2-5 and V is TRBV13; 9 nucleotides agree with TRBD2. Germline V gene data show CDR1 as PRHDT and CDR2 as FYEKMQ (reference sequence). V gave up 5 bases and J gave up 5 bases; unmatched junction bases: 12. This CDR3 region has 16 residues. The CDR3 DNA is TGTGCCAGCAGCGGGCGGGAGGGCCCTTTGTTTGAGACCCAGTACTTC. It specifies CASSGREGPLFETQYF. Full variable domain (rest looked up from reference TRBV13 and TRBJ2-5): AAGVIQSPRHLIKEKRETATLKCYPIPRHDTVYWYQQGPGQDPQFLISFYEKMQSDKGSIPDRFSAQQFSDYHSELNMSSLELGDSALYFCASSGREGPLFETQYFGPGTRLLVL.

The rearrangement joins TRBV6-5 to TRBJ2-3; tentative D call: TRBD1 (5 bases). V was pared by 7 bases and J by 3 bases, with 14 bases between. In germline, CDR1 is MNHEY, CDR2 SVGAGI. The CDR3 consists of 14 residues. CDR3 DNA sequence: TGTGCCAGCAAGGCTGGCCAGGGAACAGATACGCAGTATTTT. As protein: CASKAGQGTDTQYF.